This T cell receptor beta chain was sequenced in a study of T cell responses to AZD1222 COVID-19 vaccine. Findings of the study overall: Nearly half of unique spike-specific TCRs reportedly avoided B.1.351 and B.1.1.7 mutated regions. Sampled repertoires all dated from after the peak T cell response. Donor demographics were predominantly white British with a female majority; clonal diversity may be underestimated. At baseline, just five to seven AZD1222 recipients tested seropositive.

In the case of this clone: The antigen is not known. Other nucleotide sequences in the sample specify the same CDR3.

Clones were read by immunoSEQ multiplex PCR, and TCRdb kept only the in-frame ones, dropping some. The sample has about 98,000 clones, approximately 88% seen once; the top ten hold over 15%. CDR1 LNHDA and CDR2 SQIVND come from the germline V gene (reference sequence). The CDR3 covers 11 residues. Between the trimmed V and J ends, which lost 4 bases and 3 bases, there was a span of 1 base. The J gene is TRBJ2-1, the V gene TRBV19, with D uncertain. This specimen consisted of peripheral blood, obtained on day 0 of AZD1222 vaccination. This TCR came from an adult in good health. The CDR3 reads CASSSYNEQFF. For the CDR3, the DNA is TGTGCCAGTAGTAGCTACAATGAGCAGTTCTTC.